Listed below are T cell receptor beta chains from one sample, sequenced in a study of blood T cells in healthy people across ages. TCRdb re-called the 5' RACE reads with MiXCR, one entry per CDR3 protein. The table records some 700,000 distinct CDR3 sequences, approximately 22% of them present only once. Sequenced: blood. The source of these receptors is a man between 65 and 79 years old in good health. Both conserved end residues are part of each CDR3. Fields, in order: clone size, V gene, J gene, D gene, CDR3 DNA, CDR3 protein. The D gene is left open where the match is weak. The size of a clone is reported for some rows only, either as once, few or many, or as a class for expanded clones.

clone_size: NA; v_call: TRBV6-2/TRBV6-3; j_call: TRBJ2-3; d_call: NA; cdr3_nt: TGTGCCAGCAGTTACACTTCTAGGGCAGATACGCAGTATTTT; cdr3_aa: CASSYTSRADTQYF
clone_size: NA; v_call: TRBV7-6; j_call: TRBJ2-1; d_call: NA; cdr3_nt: TGTGCCAGCAGCTCGCAGGGTTCCTCCTACAATGAGCAGTTCTTC; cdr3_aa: CASSSQGSSYNEQFF
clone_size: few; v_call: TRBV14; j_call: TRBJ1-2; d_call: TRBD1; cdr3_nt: TGTGCCAGCAGCCAGGGACAGGGTTTCTATGGCTACACCTTC; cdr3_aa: CASSQGQGFYGYTF
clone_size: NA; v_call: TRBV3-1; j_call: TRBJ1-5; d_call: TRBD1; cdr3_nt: TGTGCCAGCAGCCTCTCCGGGACAGGGTTTGCTCCGGCCCAGCATTTT; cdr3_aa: CASSLSGTGFAPAQHF
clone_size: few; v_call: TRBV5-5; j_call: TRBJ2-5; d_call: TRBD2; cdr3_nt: TGTGCCAGCACCGCAGCGGGGGGTATCCAAGAGACCCAGTACTTC; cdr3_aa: CASTAAGGIQETQYF
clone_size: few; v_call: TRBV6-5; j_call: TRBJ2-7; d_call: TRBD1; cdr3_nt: TGTGCCAGTAGCCTAGGGACAGGGGCTTTCTACGAGCAGTACTTC; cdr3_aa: CASSLGTGAFYEQYF
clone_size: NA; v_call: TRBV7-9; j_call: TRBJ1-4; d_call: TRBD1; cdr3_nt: TGTGCCAGCAGCTCGGGACAGGGGCGAGGAGAAAAACTGTTTTTT; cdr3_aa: CASSSGQGRGEKLFF
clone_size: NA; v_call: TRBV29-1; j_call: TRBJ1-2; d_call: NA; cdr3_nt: TGCAGCGTTGAAGATAGGGATGGCTACGCCTTC; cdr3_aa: CSVEDRDGYAF
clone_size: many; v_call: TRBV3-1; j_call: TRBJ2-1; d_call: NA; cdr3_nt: TGTGCCAGCAGCCAAGACAGCGTCCCCTACAATGAGCAGTTCTTC; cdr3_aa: CASSQDSVPYNEQFF
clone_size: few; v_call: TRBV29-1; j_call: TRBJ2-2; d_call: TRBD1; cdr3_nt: TGCAGCGTGACAGGGGGCTGGAACACCGGGGAGCTGTTTTTT; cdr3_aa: CSVTGGWNTGELFF
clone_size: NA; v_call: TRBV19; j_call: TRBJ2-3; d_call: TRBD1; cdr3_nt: TGTGCCAGTAGTACCTTAGGACAGGGTCTAGATACGCAGTATTTT; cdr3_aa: CASSTLGQGLDTQYF
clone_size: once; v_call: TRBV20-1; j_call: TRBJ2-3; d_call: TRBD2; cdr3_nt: TGCAGTGCTAGAGTAGGGCTAGCGGGAGATACGCAGTATTTT; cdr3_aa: CSARVGLAGDTQYF
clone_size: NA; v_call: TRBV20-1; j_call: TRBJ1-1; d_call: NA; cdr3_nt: TGCAGTGCTAGAGATCGGGCTCTCACGCGGACTGAAGCTTTCTTT; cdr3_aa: CSARDRALTRTEAFF
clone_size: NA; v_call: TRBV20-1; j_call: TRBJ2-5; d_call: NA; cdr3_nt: TGCAGTGGGCGGCTAGGGCCAGCAGAGACCCAGTACTTC; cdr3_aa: CSGRLGPAETQYF
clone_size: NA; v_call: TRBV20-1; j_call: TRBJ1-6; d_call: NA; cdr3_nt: TGCAGTGCTAGGGACGGGAACTCCTATAATTCACCCCTCCACTTT; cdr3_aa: CSARDGNSYNSPLHF
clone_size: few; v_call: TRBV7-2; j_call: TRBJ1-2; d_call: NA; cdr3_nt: TGTGCCAGCAGCTTCCCGGGATGGTCAAACTATGGCTACACCTTC; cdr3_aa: CASSFPGWSNYGYTF
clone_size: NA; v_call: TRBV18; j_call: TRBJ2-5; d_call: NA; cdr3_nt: TGTGCCAGCTCATCCCTCGGGACGGCGATCCAAGAGACCCAGTACTTC; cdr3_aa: CASSSLGTAIQETQYF
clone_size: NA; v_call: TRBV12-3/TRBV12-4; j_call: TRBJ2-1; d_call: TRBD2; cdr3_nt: TGTGCCAGCAGTTTTTTTGGGACTAGCGGCTACAATGAGCAGTTCTTC; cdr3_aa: CASSFFGTSGYNEQFF
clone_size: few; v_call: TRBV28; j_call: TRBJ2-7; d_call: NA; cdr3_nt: TGTGCCAGCAGTTTACCCGTATCCTACGAGCAGTACTTC; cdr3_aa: CASSLPVSYEQYF
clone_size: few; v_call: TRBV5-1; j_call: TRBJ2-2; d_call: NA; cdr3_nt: TGCGCCAGCAGCGGATCACTGAACACCGGGGAGCTGTTTTTT; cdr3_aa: CASSGSLNTGELFF
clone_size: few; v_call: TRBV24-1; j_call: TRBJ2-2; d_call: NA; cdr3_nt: TGTGCCACCAGTGATCCGGCCGAGGTCACCGGGGAGCTGTTTTTT; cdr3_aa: CATSDPAEVTGELFF
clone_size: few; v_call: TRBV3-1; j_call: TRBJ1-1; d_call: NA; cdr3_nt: TGTGCCAGCAGCCAAGTGCAGGCGAACACTGAAGCTTTCTTT; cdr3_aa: CASSQVQANTEAFF
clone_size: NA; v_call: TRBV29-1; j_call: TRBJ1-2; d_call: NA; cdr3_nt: TGCAGCGTGCTGGAAGGCCGGTACGGCTACACCTTC; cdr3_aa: CSVLEGRYGYTF
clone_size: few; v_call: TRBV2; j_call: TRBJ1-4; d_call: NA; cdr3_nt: TGTGCCAGCAGTGAACCAGGGTGGACTAATGAAAAACTGTTTTTT; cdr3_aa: CASSEPGWTNEKLFF
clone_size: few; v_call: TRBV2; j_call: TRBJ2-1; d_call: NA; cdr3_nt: TGTGCCAGCAGGCTGGACTCCAATGAGCAGTTCTTC; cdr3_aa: CASRLDSNEQFF